This TCR beta chain originates from a study of T cells of healthy individuals. Regarding this clonotype: Germline is not matched at one junction end, which may reflect a read error.

MiXCR, applied by TCRdb to the 5' RACE reads, yields one record per CDR3 protein. This table holds approximately 50,000 distinct CDR3 sequences, about 15% found once. The CDR3 is made up of 14 amino acids. Looked up from germline, CDR1 is SGDLS and CDR2 is YYNGEE. V and J are TRBV9 and TRBJ2-1; TRBD2 might be the D (5 bases). The TCR originated in a human donor in good health. CDR3 residues: CASSASLLAAEQLF. The CDR3 DNA follows: TGTGCCAGCAGCGCCTCCTTGCTAGCAGCTGAGCAGTTATTC.